Presented here are 17 T cell receptor beta chains from one specimen sequenced in a study. Each CDR3 protein gets one entry after TCRdb re-called the 5' RACE reads with MiXCR. The table shows around 50,000 distinct CDR3 sequences, with 15% to 20% occurring only once. Sequencing input: naive CD4+ T cells sorted from blood. Subset described: naive CD4+ T cells, CD4+CD45RA+CD25-. The receptors come from a female donor with breast cancer.

The rearrangement joins TRBV7-2 to TRBJ2-5, with no clear D. CDR1 is SGHTA, CDR2 FQGNSA, per germline. CDR3 size: 13 residues. V gave up 6 bases and J gave up 5 bases, with 13 bases separating them. CDR3 amino acids: CASRLRVGETQYF. Written as DNA, the CDR3 is TGTGCCAGCAGACTTAGGGTGGGCGAGACCCAGTACTTC.

This chain connects TRBV12-3 or TRBV12-4 to TRBJ2-2; D remains unclear. Between the trimmed V and J ends, which lost 3 bases and 5 bases, there was a span of 7 bases. This CDR3 is built from 13 residues. CDR3: CASSFPQTGELFF. CDR3 in DNA: TGTGCCAGCAGTTTCCCGCAGACCGGGGAGCTGTTTTTT.

This clonotype was observed many times. This sequence joins TRBV5-1 and TRBJ2-1; D unresolved. This CDR3 spans 15 amino acids. V gave up 4 bases and J gave up 1 base, with 12 bases separating them. Germline V gene sequence: CDR1 SGHRS, CDR2 YFSETQ. CDR3 sequence: CASSAAAGSYNEQFF. For the CDR3, the DNA is TGCGCCAGCAGCGCGGCCGCAGGTTCCTACAATGAGCAGTTCTTC.

This clonotype was counted a few times. The genes are TRBV7-3 and TRBJ2-1; perhaps TRBD2 as D (5 bases). The V gene lost 5 bases and the J gene lost 4 bases, with 12 bases spanning the gap. CDR3 length: 14 residues. Per the germline V gene, CDR1 is SGHTA and CDR2 is FQGTGA. The DNA of the CDR3 is TGTGCCAGCAGCGCCGGGGATCCGTACAATGAGCAGTTCTTC. It specifies CASSAGDPYNEQFF.

As for this clonotype: A much larger clone differs by one base, so this may be a read error. V gene TRBV5-1 combines with J gene TRBJ2-3; 7 bases are a match to TRBD2. Trimming at V came to 4 bases and at J to 4 bases, leaving 12 bases not matched to a gene. This CDR3 contains 16 residues. Germline V gene data show CDR1 as SGHRS and CDR2 as YFSETQ. In DNA form, the CDR3 reads TGCGCCAGCAGCGTCCCTGGCGGGAGTGCGGCAGATACGCAGTATTTT. The encoded protein is CASSVPGGSAADTQYF.

This clonotype occurred many times. The chain couples TRBV7-8 to TRBJ1-2; D not resolved. Trimming shortened V by 1 base and J by 3 bases, and 15 bases separated the two germline ends. The CDR3 extends over 16 amino acids. Looked up from germline, CDR1 is SGHVS and CDR2 is FQNEAQ. CDR3 nucleotides: TGTGCCAGCAGCTTAGGGCGGTTTAGGAAGGACTATGGCTACACCTTC. Encoded protein: CASSLGRFRKDYGYTF.

This clonotype appeared a few times. This rearrangement joins TRBV5-1 to TRBJ2-1; 9 bases agree with TRBD2. The germline V gene has CDR1 SGHRS and CDR2 YFSETQ. The CDR3 has 12 residues. V shed 2 bases and J 15 bases; nucleotides not matched to a gene: 6. Here the CDR3 DNA reads TGCGCCAGCAGCTTCTCCGGGACTAGCCCGTTCTTC. It specifies CASSFSGTSPFF.

This chain uses TRBV5-1 with TRBJ1-5, with D tentatively TRBD1 (6 bases). V was clipped by 0 bases and J by 4 bases, with 11 bases between them. Germline V gives CDR1 SGHRS, CDR2 YFSETQ. The CDR3 totals 15 residues. The CDR3 loop is CASSLEGGLNQPQHF. Written as DNA, the CDR3 is TGCGCCAGCAGCTTGGAGGGGGGTCTTAATCAGCCCCAGCATTTT.

V usage is TRBV6-1 and J usage is TRBJ2-2, with D tentatively TRBD2 (5 bases). Germline loops: CDR1 MNHNS, CDR2 SASEGT. The V and J ends lost 9 bases and 1 base respectively, with 15 bases between them. This CDR3 spans 15 amino acids. As DNA, the CDR3 is TGTGCCAGTAAAACCGACGGACTGAACACCGGGGAGCTGTTTTTT. Translating gives CASKTDGLNTGELFF.

This clonotype was recorded a few times. This chain joins TRBV20-1 and TRBJ1-5; the D gene is possibly TRBD1 (5 bases). The CDR3 contains 14 residues. Germline V gene data show CDR1 as DFQATT and CDR2 as SNEGSKA (reference sequence). V dropped 7 bases and J dropped 4 bases, with 17 bases sitting between them. The CDR3 sequence: CSVARGAVNQPQHF. The CDR3 region has the DNA TGCAGTGTTGCCCGAGGGGCAGTTAATCAGCCCCAGCATTTT.

This clonotype was found many times. The V gene is TRBV5-1, the J gene TRBJ2-3; D uncertain. The V end was cut by 4 bases, the J end by 11 bases, with 14 bases between. This CDR3 contains 12 residues. The germline CDR1 and CDR2 sequences are SGHRS and YFSETQ. CDR3 sequence (DNA): TGCGCCAGCAGCCCGGCCCCACCCGAGCAGTATTTT. Amino acid sequence: CASSPAPPEQYF.

This clonotype occurred once. This may come from a read error, since a much larger clone is one base off. V and J are TRBV12-3 or TRBV12-4 and TRBJ1-1; D is possibly TRBD1 (6 bases). This CDR3 comprises 13 residues. The CDR3 loop reads CASSRQGHTETFF. CDR3 DNA: TGTGCCAGCAGCCGTCAGGGGCACACTGAAACTTTCTTT.

This clonotype occurred many times. The gene calls are TRBV6-5 and TRBJ1-2; a weak D match, TRBD1 (5 bases). There are 13 residues in the CDR3. Germline CDR1 and CDR2: MNHEY and SVGAGI. The germline V and J ends were trimmed by 7 bases and 8 bases, with 17 bases remaining between them. The CDR3 DNA follows: TGTGCCAGCATCCCCCCGGGGGGGGAGGGCTACACCTTC. It is translated as CASIPPGGEGYTF.

This clonotype turned up a few times. The chain recombines TRBV5-6 with TRBJ1-2, with D possibly matching TRBD1 (5 bases). Germline V gene lookup returns CDR1 SGHDT and CDR2 YYEEEE. V was clipped by 1 base and J by 0 bases, with 10 bases between them. CDR3 length: 15 residues. CDR3 amino acids: CASSLWGTPNYGYTF. In nucleotides, the CDR3 is TGTGCCAGCAGCTTGTGGGGGACTCCTAACTATGGCTACACCTTC.

This clonotype was counted between two and nine times. V is TRBV4-3 and J is TRBJ2-5; no firm D call. The germline V gene has CDR1 LGHNA and CDR2 YSLEER. V shed 0 bases and J shed 5 bases, with 10 bases lying between them. CDR3 length: 14 residues. Here the CDR3 reads CASSQDLGFETQYF. Here the CDR3 DNA reads TGCGCCAGCAGCCAAGATCTGGGGTTTGAGACCCAGTACTTC.

This clonotype was recorded many times. The chain employs TRBV7-2 and TRBJ2-5, with 7 bases lining up with TRBD2. V shed 0 bases and J 1 base; nucleotides not matched to a gene: 5. This CDR3 has 16 residues. The V gene's germline CDR1 is SGHTA and CDR2 FQGNSA. CDR3 in amino acids: CASSLAQSGGQETQYF. As DNA, the CDR3 is TGTGCCAGCAGCTTAGCGCAATCGGGGGGCCAAGAGACCCAGTACTTC.

In this sample, this clonotype turned up once. A read error may be the cause here, since a much bigger clone is one base away. The chain recombines TRBV19 with TRBJ2-2; D not resolved. CDR1 and CDR2 from the germline V gene are LNHDA and SQIVND (reference sequence). V lost 4 bases to trimming and J lost 7 bases, with 13 bases between them. This CDR3 has 14 residues. DNA for the CDR3: TGTGCCAGTAGTAGCCAGGCGGCTAGCGGGGAGCTGTTTTTT. Amino acids: CASSSQAASGELFF.